The T cell receptor beta chain under discussion was sequenced for a study of OX40 agonist ivuxolimab in advanced cancers. About this clone: What it recognizes is unknown.

Study conclusions and caveats: On average, a greater number of expanded clones characterised CD8+ T cells relative to CD4+.

Clones were sequenced by immunoSEQ multiplex PCR, and TCRdb holds only the in-frame ones, with some missing. Counted here are approximately 32,000 clones, roughly nine tenths occurring once; the ten biggest clones make up around 9%. Germline V gene data show CDR1 as MNHEY and CDR2 as SVGAGI. The germline V and J ends were trimmed by 6 bases and 4 bases, with 4 bases remaining between them. This CDR3 spans 11 amino acids. This chain uses TRBV6-5 with TRBJ2-1, with D unresolved. The material sequenced was CD4+ or CD8+ T cells sorted from blood, taken in a trial of the OX40 agonist ivuxolimab. This sequence was found in an adult with an advanced solid tumor such as melanoma, head and neck, liver or kidney cancer. The CDR3 here is CASRQYNEQFF. The CDR3 DNA reads as TGTGCCAGCAGACAATACAATGAGCAGTTCTTC.